This TCR beta chain was observed in a study of beta chain features in type 1 diabetes. Since all of the isolated RNA was reverse transcribed, expressed TCRB transcripts were what got sequenced. Profiling relied on immunoSEQ multiplex PCR, and the TCRdb table lists in-frame clones only, not all of them. Among around 260,000 clones listed, roughly 20% were seen once. Study results and caveats: Type 1 diabetes patients showed a moderate but significant shortening of TCRB CDR3s in all four CD4+ subsets.

The CDR3 runs 14 residues. The V and J ends lost 5 bases and 5 bases respectively, with 16 bases between them. The germline V gene has CDR1 SQVTM and CDR2 ANQGSEA. Regarding this clone: Its antigen is as yet unknown.

V is TRBV29-1 and J is TRBJ1-5; D remains unclear. Material for sequencing was naive CD4+ T cells from blood. The sequence derives from a woman aged 40 to 50 with type 1 diabetes. This CDR3 is CSVSPDTKDQPQHF. CDR3 nucleotides: TGCAGCGTTTCCCCCGACACGAAAGATCAGCCCCAGCATTTT.